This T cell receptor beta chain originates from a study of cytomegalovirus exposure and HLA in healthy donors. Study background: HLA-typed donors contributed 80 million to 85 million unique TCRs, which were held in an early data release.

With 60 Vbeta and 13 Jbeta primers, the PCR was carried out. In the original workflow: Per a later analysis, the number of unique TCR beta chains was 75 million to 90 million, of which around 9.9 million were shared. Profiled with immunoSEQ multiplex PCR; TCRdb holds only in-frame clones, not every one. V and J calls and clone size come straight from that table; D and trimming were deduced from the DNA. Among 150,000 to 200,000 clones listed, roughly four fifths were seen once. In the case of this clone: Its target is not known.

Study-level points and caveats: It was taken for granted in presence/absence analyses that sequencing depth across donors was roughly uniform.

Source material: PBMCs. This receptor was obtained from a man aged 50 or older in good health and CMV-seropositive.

CDR3 nucleotides: TGTGCCTGGAACACAGGGTCCCACGAGCAGTACTTC. Translating gives CAWNTGSHEQYF. The chain combines TRBV30 with TRBJ2-7; a weak D match, TRBD1 (6 bases). Germline V lookup: CDR1 GTSNPN, CDR2 SVGIG (reference sequence). Trimming took 4 bases from V and 5 from J, leaving 12 bases between them. This CDR3 comprises 12 residues.